Listed here are 21 T cell receptor beta chains from one sample, sequenced in a study of blood T cell repertoires in COVID-19. The method was immunoSEQ multiplex PCR; TCRdb's version includes in-frame clones alone and lacks a portion of them. This sample has some 120,000 clones; about nine tenths occur once, and the top ten carry 1.5% to 2%. Sequencing input: peripheral blood. The receptors shown here come from a human donor with active COVID-19. The donor label of this sample is uncertain.

CDR3 bases: TGCGCCAGCAGCCTTACAGCCTTAACTAATGAAAAACTGTTTTTT. Protein sequence: CASSLTALTNEKLFF. The rearrangement uses TRBV4-1 and TRBJ1-4; no firm D call. The CDR3 runs to 15 residues. Trimming left V 4 bases short and J 1 base short, with 10 bases between. The germline V gene has CDR1 MGHRA and CDR2 YSYEKL.

The chain combines TRBV2 with TRBJ1-2; 7 bases align to TRBD1. V lost 7 bases, J lost 4 bases, and 12 bases stayed unmatched. From germline, CDR1 is SNHLY and CDR2 FYNNEI. The CDR3 contains 15 residues. The CDR3 sequence is CASTMGRQGSYGYTF. As DNA, the CDR3 is TGTGCCAGCACTATGGGGAGACAGGGTAGCTATGGCTACACCTTC. Combining the CDR3 with reference TRBV2 and TRBJ1-2 gives the whole variable domain EPEVTQTPSHQVTQMGQEVILRCVPISNHLYFYWYRQILGQKVEFLVSFYNNEISEKSEIFDDQFSVERPDGSNFTLKIRSTKLEDSAMYFCASTMGRQGSYGYTFGSGTRLTVV.

The V gene is TRBV18, the J gene TRBJ2-4; 9 nucleotides align to TRBD1. Unmatched junction bases numbered 9, after V lost 6 bases and J lost 0 bases. Germline CDR1 and CDR2: KGHSH and LQKENI. The CDR3 is 17 amino acids. The CDR3 loop is CASSPGQGLLAKNIQYF. As DNA, the CDR3 is TGTGCCAGCTCGCCGGGACAGGGATTACTAGCCAAAAACATTCAGTACTTC.

The CDR3 loop reads CAWSVNPARDEQYF. CDR3 bases: TGTGCCTGGAGTGTGAACCCCGCGCGCGACGAGCAGTACTTC. The rearrangement links TRBV30 to TRBJ2-7, with D uncertain. Looked up from germline, CDR1 is GTSNPN and CDR2 is SVGIG (reference sequence). V lost 0 bases and J 5 bases, leaving 14 bases between the germline ends. CDR3 size: 14 residues. The full variable domain, rest sourced from reference TRBV30 and TRBJ2-7, is SQTIHQWPATLVQPVGSPLSLECTVEGTSNPNLYWYRQAAGRGLQLLFYSVGIGQISSEVPQNLSASRPQDRQFILSSKKLLLSDSGFYLCAWSVNPARDEQYFGPGTRLTVT.

The chain has TRBV4-1 and TRBJ2-2; TRBD2 aligns across 8 bases. Trimming at V came to 0 bases and at J to 7 bases, leaving 7 bases not matched to a gene. CDR1 MGHRA and CDR2 YSYEKL come from the germline V gene. CDR3 length: 16 amino acids. CDR3 coding DNA: TGCGCCAGCAGCCAAGATGTCGGGGGGGGCGTCGGGGAGCTGTTTTTT. Translation: CASSQDVGGGVGELFF.

This sequence joins TRBV12-3 or TRBV12-4 and TRBJ1-2, with D possibly matching TRBD1 (5 bases). V dropped 6 bases and J dropped 8 bases, with 10 bases sitting between them. The CDR3 runs 11 residues. In DNA, the CDR3 is TGTGCCAGCAGCGCAGGGTTAGGCTACACCTTC. Translating it yields CASSAGLGYTF.

This sequence joins TRBV9 and TRBJ2-5; 14 bases map to TRBD2. CDR1 SGDLS and CDR2 YYNGEE come from the germline V gene. J gave up 5 bases and V 0 bases, and 0 bases lay outside the gene matches. The CDR3 totals 15 residues. CDR3 protein: CASSVGLAGGETQYF. For the CDR3, the DNA is TGTGCCAGCAGCGTAGGACTAGCGGGGGGGGAGACCCAGTACTTC.

This chain uses TRBV7-9 with TRBJ2-7; 9 positions match TRBD2. This CDR3 is 18 amino acids long. The V gene end was trimmed by 1 base and the J gene end by 2 bases; junction bases not matched to a gene: 12. Germline V gene lookup returns CDR1 SEHNR and CDR2 FQNEAQ (reference sequence). The CDR3 nucleotides are TGTGCCAGCAGCTTAGGAGGAGGCGGGGGGGCTCCTGCCTACGAGCAGTACTTC. It codes for CASSLGGGGGAPAYEQYF.

This chain links TRBV30 with TRBJ1-1; D not certain. The V gene's germline CDR1 is GTSNPN and CDR2 SVGIG (reference sequence). The CDR3 covers 15 residues. V lost 7 bases to trimming and J lost 3 bases, with 21 bases between them. In DNA form, the CDR3 reads TGTGCCTCAAGTACACCCCGGAGTAAGCACACTGAAGCTTTCTTT. Translated: CASSTPRSKHTEAFF.

The V call is TRBV7-2, the J call TRBJ2-5, with a possible D match to TRBD2 (5 bases). The CDR3 has 17 amino acids. The germline V and J ends were trimmed by 2 bases and 7 bases, with 23 bases remaining between them. CDR1 is SGHTA, CDR2 FQGNSA, per germline. This CDR3 reads CASSLSIMRVGPWTQYF. In DNA form, the CDR3 reads TGTGCCAGCAGCTTAAGCATTATGCGGGTAGGCCCCTGGACCCAGTACTTC.

The rearrangement uses TRBV28 and TRBJ2-3; D is unresolved. Germline CDR1 reads MDHEN; CDR2 reads SYDVKM. With 3 bases removed from V and 6 bases from J, the gap between germline ends came to 4 bases. The CDR3 spans 11 residues. This CDR3 is CASSFLDTQYF. DNA of the CDR3: TGTGCCAGCAGTTTCTTGGATACGCAGTATTTT.

This clone came up once. CDR3 DNA: TGTGCCAGCAGCAAACCGGGACAGGGGTGGGTCGAGCAGTACTTC. Its translation is CASSKPGQGWVEQYF. This chain connects TRBV3-1 (or the pseudogene TRBV3-2) to TRBJ2-7; 10 bases are shared with TRBD1. Germline CDR1 reads LGHDT; CDR2 reads YNNKEL (reference sequence). V was pared by 5 bases and J by 6 bases, with 10 bases of the junction left unmatched. This CDR3 region has 15 residues.

The chain couples TRBV28 to TRBJ2-5; TRBD1 aligns across 11 bases. The CDR3 covers 16 residues. V shed 1 base, J shed 5 bases, and the junction held 6 bases outside the gene matches. The germline CDR1 and CDR2 sequences are MDHEN and SYDVKM. Here the CDR3 reads CASSLLRTGGYETQYF. The CDR3 DNA is TGTGCCAGCAGTTTATTACGGACAGGGGGCTACGAGACCCAGTACTTC. The full variable domain, its missing parts supplied by reference TRBV28 and TRBJ2-5, is DVKVTQSSRYLVKRTGEKVFLECVQDMDHENMFWYRQDPGLGLRLIYFSYDVKMKEKGDIPEGYSVSREKKERFSLILESASTNQTSMYLCASSLLRTGGYETQYFGPGTRLLVL.

The V call is TRBV6-5, the J call TRBJ1-1; 8 nucleotides match TRBD1. J lost 4 bases, V lost 6 bases, and 7 bases had no gene match. Germline values: CDR1 MNHEY, CDR2 SVGAGI. There are 14 residues in the CDR3. CDR3 region: CASRYQGAVTEAFF. The CDR3, as DNA: TGTGCCAGCAGGTATCAGGGGGCCGTCACTGAAGCTTTCTTT.

The DNA of the CDR3 is TGTGCCAGCAGCTTAGGACAAGTCTCTGGAAACACCATATATTTT. This encodes CASSLGQVSGNTIYF. The chain links TRBV7-9 to TRBJ1-3; D remains unclear. CDR3 length equals 15 residues. V was shortened by 1 base and J by 0 bases, with 7 bases between the two germline ends. The germline V gene encodes CDR1 SEHNR and CDR2 FQNEAQ (reference sequence).

The gene calls are TRBV19 and TRBJ1-5; no clear D gene. V was cut by 5 bases and J by 0 bases, with 11 bases left in between. The CDR3 runs 15 residues. Per germline, CDR1 LNHDA and CDR2 SQIVND (reference sequence). CDR3 sequence (DNA): TGTGCCAGTAGTTCGGGAGTTAATAGCAATCAGCCCCAGCATTTT. The encoded protein is CASSSGVNSNQPQHF.

This clone was detected only once. The J gene is TRBJ2-3, the V gene TRBV7-6; unclear D gene. V lost 4 bases and J lost 0, with 5 bases in between. The CDR3 loop spans 13 amino acids. Per germline, CDR1 SGHVS and CDR2 FNYEAQ. CDR3 amino acids: CASSSQSTDTQYF. The CDR3 DNA reads TGTGCCAGCAGCTCACAGAGCACAGATACGCAGTATTTT.

The rearrangement links TRBV19 to TRBJ2-1; 11 bases fit TRBD2. The CDR3 has 16 amino acids. CDR1 and CDR2 (germline): LNHDA, SQIVND (reference sequence). Trimming cost V 6 bases and J 7 bases; bases outside gene matches: 11. CDR3 nucleotide sequence: TGTGCCAGTAGCATCTCCGTTCTAGCGGGGGGAAATGAGCAGTTCTTC. This codes for CASSISVLAGGNEQFF.

V gene TRBV5-6 combines with J gene TRBJ1-1; 7 bases fit TRBD1. The ends lost 4 bases at V and 1 base at J; junction bases unmatched: 7. Germline V gives CDR1 SGHDT, CDR2 YYEEEE. This CDR3 comprises 15 residues. CDR3 sequence (DNA): TGTGCCAGCAGCCGGACAGGTCGCGGGAACACTGAAGCTTTCTTT. Translating gives CASSRTGRGNTEAFF.

This rearrangement joins TRBV4-3 to TRBJ1-5; D perhaps matches TRBD1 (6 bases). The CDR3 is 16 amino acids. Between the trimmed V and J ends, which lost 2 bases and 2 bases, there was a span of 13 bases. Per germline, CDR1 LGHNA and CDR2 YSLEER. The chain's CDR3 is CASSQSGGGGNQPQHF. As DNA, the CDR3 is TGCGCCAGCAGCCAATCTGGGGGGGGCGGCAATCAGCCCCAGCATTTT.

The chain carries TRBV2 and TRBJ2-3; a weak D match, TRBD1 (5 bases). Germline V gene data show CDR1 as SNHLY and CDR2 as FYNNEI. V was trimmed by 8 bases and J by 2 bases, leaving 14 bases between them. The CDR3 is made up of 14 amino acids. CDR3 nucleotides: TGTGCCAGCCGATCAACGGACATCACAGATACGCAGTATTTT. Its translation is CASRSTDITDTQYF.